A selection of T cell receptor beta chains follows, all from one sample in a study of identifying expanded T cells in peripheral blood. Method: immunoSEQ multiplex PCR; TCRdb's copy keeps in-frame clones and lacks some. In the table there are under 110,000 clones, 87% of which are singletons. The sample comprised blood. These receptors all stem from a person between 18 and 75 years old in good health. Both conserved end residues are part of each CDR3. Each record gives: clone size, D gene, J gene, V gene, CDR3 DNA, CDR3 protein. A D gene is named only where the DNA matches it firmly. Only some rows state a clone size, as once, few, many or a class for expanded clones.

- - TRBJ2-4 TRBV15 TGTGCCACCAGCACAACTTTACAGGGAAAAAACATTCAGTACTTC CATSTTLQGKNIQYF
- - TRBJ2-7 TRBV5-8 TGTGCCAGCAGCTCATATAGCGGAGAGCAGTACTTC CASSSYSGEQYF
- - TRBJ1-1 TRBV2 TGTGCCAGCAGTGAAGTAGGGCTAAGGGGGAACACTGAAGCTTTCTTT CASSEVGLRGNTEAFF
- - TRBJ1-5 TRBV7-2 TGTGCCAGCAGCTTAGTCGCAGGTCCCCTCTATCAGCCCCAGCATTTT CASSLVAGPLYQPQHF
- TRBD2 TRBJ2-5 TRBV4-1 TGCGCCAGCAGCCAGCAAGGGACTAGCGGGCCGTACCAAGAGACCCAGTACTTC CASSQQGTSGPYQETQYF
- - TRBJ2-7 TRBV7-8 TGTGCCAGCAGCTTATGGACCCCCGGCTACGAGCAGTACTTC CASSLWTPGYEQYF
- - TRBJ2-1 TRBV9 TGTGCCAGCAGCGTAGAGCTGAGTAGCAGGAATGAGCAGTTCTTC CASSVELSSRNEQFF
- TRBD1 TRBJ1-2 TRBV28 TGTGCCAGCCGGCGGACAGGGGATAACTATGGCTACACCTTC CASRRTGDNYGYTF
- - TRBJ2-7 TRBV10-3 TGTGCCATCAGTGAGCCCGGGGAGGAGCAGTACTTC CAISEPGEEQYF
- TRBD1 TRBJ2-5 TRBV19 TGTGCCAGTAGTATCCGGGACAGGGGTGCGGAGACCCAGTACTTC CASSIRDRGAETQYF
few TRBD1 TRBJ1-5 TRBV13 TGTGCCAGCAGCTCAGGGGGCGACAATCAGCCCCAGCATTTT CASSSGGDNQPQHF
once - TRBJ1-4 TRBV14 TGTGCCAGCAGCCAAAAAGGGGCTAATGAAAAACTGTTTTTT CASSQKGANEKLFF
- TRBD1 TRBJ2-1 TRBV29-1 TGCAGCGGACGCCCCTCAGGGGGCTTCTACAATGAGCAGTTCTTC CSGRPSGGFYNEQFF
few TRBD2 TRBJ2-1 TRBV7-2 TGTGCCAGCAGCTCGGGACTAGCGGGGGGCTCCTACAATGAGCAGTTCTTC CASSSGLAGGSYNEQFF
- TRBD1 TRBJ1-1 TRBV4-3 TGCGCCAGCAGCCAAGACAGCGACAGGGTGAACACTGAAGCTTTCTTT CASSQDSDRVNTEAFF
- - TRBJ2-1 TRBV4-1 TGCGCCAGCAGCCAAGATCCGAACTACAATGAGCAGTTCTTC CASSQDPNYNEQFF
- TRBD1 TRBJ2-4 TRBV7-9 TGTGCCAGCAGCCCGACAGGGTTAGCCAAAAACATTCAGTACTTC CASSPTGLAKNIQYF
once TRBD1 TRBJ2-7 TRBV7-7 TGTGCCAGCAGCCCTGGACAGGGAGCCTACGAGCAGTACTTC CASSPGQGAYEQYF
- - TRBJ2-5 TRBV7-6 TGTGCCAGCAGCTTAGTTGGCAGGGACCAAGAGACCCAGTACTTC CASSLVGRDQETQYF
- - TRBJ2-7 TRBV7-9 TGTGCCAGCAGATCAACAGAGAACTACGAGCAGTACTTC CASRSTENYEQYF
- TRBD1 TRBJ2-7 TRBV5-5 TGTGCCCGTCAGGGGGACTCCTACGAGCAGTACTTC CARQGDSYEQYF
few - TRBJ2-7 TRBV4-2 TGTGCCAGCAGCCATATTCCGACTGGAAGCTCCTACGAGCAGTACTTC CASSHIPTGSSYEQYF
- - TRBJ1-1 TRBV19 TGTGCCAGTAGGCAGGGCCTGAACACTGAAGCTTTCTTT CASRQGLNTEAFF
few - TRBJ2-4 TRBV6-1 TGTGCCAGCAGTGAGGCTCACATTCAGTACTTC CASSEAHIQYF
- TRBD1 TRBJ1-1 TRBV9 TGTGCCAGCAGCGGCGGACAGGGTATGAACACTGAAGCTTTCTTT CASSGGQGMNTEAFF
- - TRBJ1-4 TRBV6-1 TGTGCCAGCAGAGACCAGGGATCAACTAATGAAAAACTGTTTTTT CASRDQGSTNEKLFF
- TRBD1 TRBJ1-2 TRBV7-2 TGTGCCAGCAGTTTCCAGGGGGGGGCAGGTTCTGGCTACACCTTC CASSFQGGAGSGYTF
- - TRBJ1-2 TRBV7-2 TGTGCCAGCAGCGACCAGAATTTGAATGGCTACACCTTC CASSDQNLNGYTF
- TRBD2 TRBJ2-2 TRBV6-4 TGTGCCAGCAGTGACTCTCCTAGCGGGATCACCGGGGAGCTGTTTTTT CASSDSPSGITGELFF
- - TRBJ2-2 TRBV7-8 TGTGCCAGCAGCACCAACAGGGAAATCGGGGAGCTGTTTTTT CASSTNREIGELFF
- TRBD1 TRBJ1-2 TRBV9 TGTGCCAGCAGCGTAGCGGCAGGGGGAGGCTACACCTTC CASSVAAGGGYTF
- TRBD1 TRBJ2-1 TRBV19 TGTGCCAGTAACAGGGGGCTTAGCTCCTACAATGAGCAGTTCTTC CASNRGLSSYNEQFF
- - TRBJ1-5 TRBV2 TGTGCCAGCAGTCAGCCGGGAGGACTTCAGCCCCAGCATTTT CASSQPGGLQPQHF